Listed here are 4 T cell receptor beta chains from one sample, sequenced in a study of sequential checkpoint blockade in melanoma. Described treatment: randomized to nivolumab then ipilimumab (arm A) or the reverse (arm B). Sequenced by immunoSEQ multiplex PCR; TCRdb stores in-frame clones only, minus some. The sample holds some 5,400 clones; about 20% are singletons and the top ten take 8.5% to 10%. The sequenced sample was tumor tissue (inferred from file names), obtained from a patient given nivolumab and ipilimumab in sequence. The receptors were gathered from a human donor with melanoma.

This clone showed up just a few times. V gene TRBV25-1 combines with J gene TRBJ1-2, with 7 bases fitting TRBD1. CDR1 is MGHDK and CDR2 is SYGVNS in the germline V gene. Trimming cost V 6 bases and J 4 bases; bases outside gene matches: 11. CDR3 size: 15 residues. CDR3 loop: CASSATGAPSYGYTF. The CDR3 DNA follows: TGTGCCAGCAGCGCTACAGGGGCCCCTTCCTATGGCTACACCTTC.

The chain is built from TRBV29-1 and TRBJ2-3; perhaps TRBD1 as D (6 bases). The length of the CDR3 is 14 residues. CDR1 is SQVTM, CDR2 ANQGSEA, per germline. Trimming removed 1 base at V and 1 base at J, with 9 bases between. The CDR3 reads CSVEGAGGTDTQYF. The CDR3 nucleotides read TGCAGCGTTGAAGGCGCAGGGGGCACAGATACGCAGTATTTT.

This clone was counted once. The CDR3: CATRQSNQPQHF. CDR3 nucleotides: TGTGCCACCAGACAGAGCAATCAGCCCCAGCATTTT. The chain links TRBV19 to TRBJ1-5; D possibly corresponds to TRBD1 (5 bases). Germline V gene data show CDR1 as LNHDA and CDR2 as SQIVND (reference sequence). Between the trimmed V and J ends, which lost 10 bases and 1 base, there was a span of 8 bases. The CDR3 is 12 residues long.

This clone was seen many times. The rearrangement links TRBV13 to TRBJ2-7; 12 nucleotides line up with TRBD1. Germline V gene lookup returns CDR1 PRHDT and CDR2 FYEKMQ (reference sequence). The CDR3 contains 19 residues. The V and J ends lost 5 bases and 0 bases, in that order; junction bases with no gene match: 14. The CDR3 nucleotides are TGTGCCAGCAGCCGAGCTCGGGACAGGGGGCTTTCGAGCTCCTACGAGCAGTACTTC. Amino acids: CASSRARDRGLSSSYEQYF.